These 24 T cell receptor beta chains share one sample of origin, sequenced in a study of T cell changes during pregnancy in multiple sclerosis (dated by TCRdb to the late 2010s). Library creation used the immunoSEQ multiplex PCR assay. TCRdb holds this immuneACCESS table with in-frame rearrangements only. Some clones are missing; in checked studies, unresolved V genes explain under half, and the rest has no known cause. The sample yields over 45,000 clones; more than 85% were counted once. The top ten constitute 2.5% to 3% of the sample. This specimen was peripheral blood, taken in the third trimester of pregnancy. Receptors originate from a female donor in good health, enrolled as a control in a pregnancy study.

The chain joins TRBV6-1 to TRBJ1-1, with 8 bases aligning to TRBD1. CDR3 length equals 13 residues. Per germline, CDR1 MNHNS and CDR2 SASEGT. With 7 bases clipped from V and 6 bases from J, the junction kept 7 bases outside the gene matches. In nucleotides, the CDR3 is TGTGCCAGCAAGGGACAGGATCGAGCTGAAGCTTTCTTT. Its translation is CASKGQDRAEAFF.

The chain recombines TRBV30 with TRBJ2-2, with TRBD1 matching over 11 bases. This CDR3 contains 15 residues. The germline CDR1 and CDR2 sequences are GTSNPN and SVGIG (reference sequence). With V trimmed by 8 bases and J by 5 bases, 10 bases remained unmatched. The CDR3 region has the DNA TGTGCCGGACCGTCCGGGACAGGGGGGACCGGGGAGCTGTTTTTT. It encodes CAGPSGTGGTGELFF.

The V call is TRBV27, the J call TRBJ2-3; 8 nucleotides line up with TRBD2. Trimming took 7 bases from V and 4 from J; bases not matched to a gene: 10. The germline gives CDR1 MNHEY, CDR2 SMNVEV (reference sequence). The CDR3 has 15 amino acids. CDR3 in amino acids: CASTAGAGVADTQYF. The CDR3 nucleotides are TGTGCCAGCACCGCAGGAGCGGGAGTAGCAGATACGCAGTATTTT.

This rearrangement joins TRBV14 to TRBJ1-1, with 9 bases that match TRBD1. The germline V gene has CDR1 SGHDN and CDR2 FVKESK. The ends lost 4 bases at V and 5 bases at J; junction bases unmatched: 8. The CDR3 is made up of 15 amino acids. The CDR3 is CASSPMGQGGTEAFF. The CDR3, as DNA: TGTGCCAGCAGCCCGATGGGACAGGGAGGGACTGAAGCTTTCTTT.

The rearrangement joins TRBV7-9 to TRBJ1-1; perhaps TRBD1 as D (5 bases). Per germline, CDR1 SEHNR and CDR2 FQNEAQ (reference sequence). The CDR3 spans 13 residues. V was pared by 6 bases and J by 2 bases, with 10 bases between. The CDR3 protein is CASSSDSNTEAFF. The DNA for the CDR3 is TGTGCCAGCAGTTCCGACAGTAACACTGAAGCTTTCTTT.

This rearrangement joins TRBV30 to TRBJ1-3, with TRBD1 identical over 8 bases. Trimming at V came to 2 bases and at J to 4 bases, leaving 4 bases not matched to a gene. The CDR3 runs 14 residues. Germline V gene lookup returns CDR1 GTSNPN and CDR2 SVGIG (reference sequence). The CDR3 region has the DNA TGTGCCTGGAGTAGGGCAGGGGGCGGAAACACCATATATTTT. Protein sequence: CAWSRAGGGNTIYF.

The CDR3 DNA sequence: TGTGCCAGCAGCTTAAAGAAAGCGAACACTGAAGCTTTCTTT. Its translation: CASSLKKANTEAFF. The chain has TRBV7-9 and TRBJ1-1; no firm D call. The CDR3 length is 14 residues. The germline V gene encodes CDR1 SEHNR and CDR2 FQNEAQ (reference sequence). The V and J ends lost 2 bases and 1 base respectively, with 8 bases between them.

This clone was picked up one time. The chain employs TRBV11-1 and TRBJ2-2, with 8 nucleotides matching TRBD1. CDR1 is SGHAT, CDR2 FQDESV, per germline (reference sequence). The junction had 6 bases not matched to a gene; V was cut back by 6 bases and J by 6 bases. The CDR3 length is 14 residues. The CDR3 sequence: CASSYPGQAGELFF. In DNA, the CDR3 is TGTGCCAGCAGTTATCCGGGACAGGCCGGGGAGCTGTTTTTT.

The J gene is TRBJ1-1, the V gene TRBV6-1; possible D gene TRBD1, 6 bases. V dropped 1 base and J dropped 8 bases, with 11 bases sitting between them. Germline CDR1 reads MNHNS; CDR2 reads SASEGT. The CDR3 has 13 residues. The CDR3 protein is CASSEGTAIEAFF. The CDR3, as DNA: TGTGCCAGCAGTGAAGGGACAGCAATCGAAGCTTTCTTT.

In the case of this clone: In the same sample, other DNA sequences code for this CDR3. The chain carries TRBV6-5 and TRBJ1-2, with D possibly matching TRBD1 (6 bases). This CDR3 has 13 residues. CDR1 MNHEY and CDR2 SVGAGI come from the germline V gene. The V end was cut by 3 bases, the J end by 2 bases, with 7 bases between. The CDR3 protein is CASSYTGNYGYTF. CDR3 DNA sequence: TGTGCCAGCAGTTATACAGGGAACTATGGCTACACCTTC.

This chain connects TRBV10-2 to TRBJ2-2; TRBD1 might be the D (6 bases). Germline V gene sequence: CDR1 WSHSY, CDR2 SAAADI. This CDR3 has 14 residues. The V end lost 8 bases, the J end lost 4 bases, and 14 bases lay between the germline ends. The CDR3 spells CASSRQDSTGELFF. The CDR3 DNA reads TGCGCCAGCTCTAGACAGGACTCCACCGGGGAGCTGTTTTTT.

This chain uses TRBV20-1 with TRBJ1-2; the D is unclear. CDR3 length: 11 amino acids. Germline CDR1 reads DFQATT; CDR2 reads SNEGSKA (reference sequence). V lost 5 bases and J lost 7, with 11 bases in between. This CDR3 is CSAPYRSGYTF. CDR3 bases: TGCAGTGCTCCCTATCGGTCTGGCTACACCTTC.

This chain uses TRBV10-3 with TRBJ1-5; TRBD1 agrees at 7 bases. Trimming at V came to 2 bases and at J to 3 bases, leaving 10 bases not matched to a gene. The germline gives CDR1 ENHRY, CDR2 SYGVKD. This CDR3 is 17 amino acids long. CDR3: CAISENVGGATNQPQHF. As DNA, the CDR3 is TGTGCCATCAGTGAGAACGTAGGGGGCGCTACCAATCAGCCCCAGCATTTT.

A single count supports this clone. This chain uses TRBV6-6 with TRBJ1-6; 8 bases match TRBD1. The CDR3 covers 14 residues. Germline lookup yields CDR1 MNHNY and CDR2 SVGAGI (reference sequence). Trimming removed 2 bases from V and 13 bases from J; junction bases left unmatched: 7. This CDR3 reads CASSYDRGGGPLHF. The CDR3 DNA is TGTGCCAGCAGTTACGACAGGGGAGGAGGGCCCCTCCACTTT.

CDR3 residues: CAWSGLAPLYEQYF. In DNA, the CDR3 is TGTGCCTGGAGTGGACTGGCCCCACTCTACGAGCAGTACTTC. The chain is built from TRBV30 and TRBJ2-7, with D unclear. Germline assignment: CDR1 GTSNPN and CDR2 SVGIG (reference sequence). V shed 1 base and J shed 3 bases, with 13 bases lying between them. The CDR3 runs 14 residues.

CDR3 coding DNA: TGTGCCAGCAGCTTAGGAAGGGGCGAGCAGTACTTC. This encodes CASSLGRGEQYF. The genes are TRBV13 and TRBJ2-7; perhaps TRBD1 as D (5 bases). Germline CDR1 and CDR2: PRHDT and FYEKMQ (reference sequence). Trimming shortened V by 0 bases and J by 6 bases, and 6 bases separated the two germline ends. This CDR3 spans 12 amino acids. The whole variable domain, remainder taken from reference TRBV13 and TRBJ2-7, is AAGVIQSPRHLIKEKRETATLKCYPIPRHDTVYWYQQGPGQDPQFLISFYEKMQSDKGSIPDRFSAQQFSDYHSELNMSSLELGDSALYFCASSLGRGEQYFGPGTRLTVT.

This chain joins TRBV2 and TRBJ2-1; D gene ambiguous. CDR3 length equals 14 residues. CDR1 and CDR2 (germline): SNHLY, FYNNEI. Trimming left V 6 bases short and J 6 bases short, with 15 bases between. The CDR3 region is CASRGTVKGNEQFF. The DNA for the CDR3 is TGTGCCAGCAGGGGTACAGTAAAAGGCAATGAGCAGTTCTTC.

The V gene is TRBV18, the J gene TRBJ2-7; TRBD1 agrees at 9 bases. V was clipped by 5 bases and J by 6 bases; unmatched bases: 11. The CDR3 contains 15 residues. The germline V gene has CDR1 KGHSH and CDR2 LQKENI. As DNA, the CDR3 is TGTGCCAGCTCAAGTCCCGGGACAGGGTATCTCGAGCAGTACTTC. Translated: CASSSPGTGYLEQYF.

This sequence joins TRBV4-3 and TRBJ1-1; D remains ambiguous. With 2 bases removed from V and 0 bases from J, the gap between germline ends came to 16 bases. The CDR3 runs to 17 residues. The germline CDR1 and CDR2 sequences are LGHNA and YSLEER. CDR3 loop: CASSQHFTGDMNTEAFF. The CDR3 DNA sequence: TGCGCCAGCAGCCAACATTTTACCGGGGATATGAACACTGAAGCTTTCTTT.

The rearrangement links TRBV2 to TRBJ2-1, with a possible D match to TRBD1 (6 bases). The CDR3 runs to 13 residues. Looked up from germline, CDR1 is SNHLY and CDR2 is FYNNEI. Trimming removed 6 bases from V and 0 bases from J, with 6 bases in between. The CDR3 loop is CASRDSSYNEQFF. CDR3 bases: TGTGCCAGCAGGGACAGCTCCTACAATGAGCAGTTCTTC. The complete variable domain, with remaining parts taken from reference TRBV2 and TRBJ2-1, reads EPEVTQTPSHQVTQMGQEVILRCVPISNHLYFYWYRQILGQKVEFLVSFYNNEISEKSEIFDDQFSVERPDGSNFTLKIRSTKLEDSAMYFCASRDSSYNEQFFGPGTRLTVL.

The chain combines TRBV9 with TRBJ2-3; TRBD1 matches at 9 bases. J was trimmed by 0 bases and V by 1 base; bases with no gene match: 3. Germline CDR1 and CDR2: SGDLS and YYNGEE. The CDR3 covers 16 residues. CDR3 in DNA: TGTGCCAGCAGCGTAACAGGGGGCCTTAGCACAGATACGCAGTATTTT. Protein sequence: CASSVTGGLSTDTQYF. The full variable domain, completed using reference TRBV9 and TRBJ2-3, is DSGVTQTPKHLITATGQRVTLRCSPRSGDLSVYWYQQSLDQGLQFLIQYYNGEERAKGNILERFSAQQFPDLHSELNLSSLELGDSALYFCASSVTGGLSTDTQYFGPGTRLTVL.

The sample holds a few counts of this clone. The chain carries TRBV10-3 and TRBJ2-5, with TRBD2 matching over 11 bases. This CDR3 is built from 17 residues. V lost 0 bases and J lost 1; bases outside the gene matches: 4. CDR1 and CDR2 from the germline V gene are ENHRY and SYGVKD. The chain's CDR3 is CAISESSSGGTQETQYF. The CDR3 DNA reads as TGTGCCATCAGTGAGTCGTCTAGCGGGGGGACCCAAGAGACCCAGTACTTC.

In this sample, this clone turned up once. V and J are TRBV7-3 and TRBJ1-2; TRBD1 matches 7 bases. Germline V gene data show CDR1 as SGHTA and CDR2 as FQGTGA. The J segment lost 7 bases and the V segment lost 7 bases, leaving 9 bases of the junction unmatched. The CDR3 extends over 13 amino acids. The CDR3 sequence: CASKGGGRTGYTF. As DNA, the CDR3 is TGTGCCAGCAAAGGAGGGGGCAGGACTGGCTACACCTTC. The variable domain in full, with the rest retrieved from reference TRBV7-3 and TRBJ1-2, is GAGVSQTPSNKVTEKGKYVELRCDPISGHTALYWYRQSLGQGPEFLIYFQGTGAADDSGLPNDRFFAVRPEGSVSTLKIQRTERGDSAVYLCASKGGGRTGYTFGSGTRLTVV.

This clone was observed once. The chain carries TRBV9 and TRBJ2-7; the D gene is possibly TRBD2 (6 bases). CDR3 size: 15 residues. V was shortened by 4 bases and J by 7 bases, with 21 bases between the two germline ends. CDR1 and CDR2 from the germline V gene are SGDLS and YYNGEE. DNA for the CDR3: TGTGCCAGCAGCCCCCGCGGGAAGGTGGACGGGGAGCAGTACTTC. This codes for CASSPRGKVDGEQYF. The full variable domain, its missing parts supplied by reference TRBV9 and TRBJ2-7, is DSGVTQTPKHLITATGQRVTLRCSPRSGDLSVYWYQQSLDQGLQFLIQYYNGEERAKGNILERFSAQQFPDLHSELNLSSLELGDSALYFCASSPRGKVDGEQYFGPGTRLTVT.